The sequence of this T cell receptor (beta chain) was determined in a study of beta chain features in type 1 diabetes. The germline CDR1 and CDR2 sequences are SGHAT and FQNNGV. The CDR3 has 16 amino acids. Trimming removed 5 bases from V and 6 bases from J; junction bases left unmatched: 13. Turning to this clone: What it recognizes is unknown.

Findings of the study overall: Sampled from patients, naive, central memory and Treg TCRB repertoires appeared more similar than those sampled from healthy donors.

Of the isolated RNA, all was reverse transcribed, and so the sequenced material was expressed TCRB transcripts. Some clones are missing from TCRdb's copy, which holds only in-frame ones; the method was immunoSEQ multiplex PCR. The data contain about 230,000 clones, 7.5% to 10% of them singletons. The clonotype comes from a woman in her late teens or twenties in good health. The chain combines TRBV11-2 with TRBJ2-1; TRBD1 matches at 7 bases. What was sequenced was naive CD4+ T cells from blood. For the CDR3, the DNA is TGTGCCAGCAGCCCGGACCTACGGGACAGACTCAATGAGCAGTTCTTC. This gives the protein CASSPDLRDRLNEQFF. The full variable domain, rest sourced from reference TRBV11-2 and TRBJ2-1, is EAGVAQSPRYKIIEKRQSVAFWCNPISGHATLYWYQQILGQGPKLLIQFQNNGVVDDSQLPKDRFSAERLKGVDSTLKIQPAKLEDSAVYLCASSPDLRDRLNEQFFGPGTRLTVL.